This TCR beta chain comes out of a study of cytomegalovirus exposure and HLA in healthy donors. Study results and caveats: Published work reported that the classifier diagnosed cytomegalovirus status with high specificity and sensitivity. The study recorded 150 to 200 TCR beta chains that were cytomegalovirus-associated. Analysis was carried out at a later point, and it linked a missense DCLRE1C variant to TCR beta V- and J-gene trimming.

A note on this clone: Its target is unknown.

60 Vbeta and 13 Jbeta primers were used in PCR. Method: immunoSEQ multiplex PCR; TCRdb's copy keeps in-frame clones and lacks some. The sample carries around 130,000 clones, about two thirds recorded once. The source of this sequence is a man aged 40-49 years in good health and CMV-seropositive. The sequenced sample was PBMCs.

DNA of the CDR3: TGTGCCAGCAGTTCCCAGGGTTCAGATACGCAGTATTTT. It codes for CASSSQGSDTQYF. This chain joins TRBV6-5 and TRBJ2-3; D may be TRBD1 (5 bases). The germline V gene has CDR1 MNHEY and CDR2 SVGAGI. CDR3 length equals 13 residues. V was cut by 4 bases and J by 4 bases, with 9 bases left in between.